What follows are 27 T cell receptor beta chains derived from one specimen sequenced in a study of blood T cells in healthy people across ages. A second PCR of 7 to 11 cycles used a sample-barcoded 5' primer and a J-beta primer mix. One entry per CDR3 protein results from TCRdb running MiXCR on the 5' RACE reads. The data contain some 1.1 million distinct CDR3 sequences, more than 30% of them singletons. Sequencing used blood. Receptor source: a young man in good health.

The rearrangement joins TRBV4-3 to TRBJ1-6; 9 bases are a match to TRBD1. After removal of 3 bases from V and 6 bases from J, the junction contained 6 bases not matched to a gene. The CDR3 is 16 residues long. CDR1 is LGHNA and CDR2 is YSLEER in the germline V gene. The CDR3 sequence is CASSHLGQGLNSPLHF. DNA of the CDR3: TGCGCCAGCAGCCATCTCGGACAGGGGCTTAATTCACCCCTCCACTTT.

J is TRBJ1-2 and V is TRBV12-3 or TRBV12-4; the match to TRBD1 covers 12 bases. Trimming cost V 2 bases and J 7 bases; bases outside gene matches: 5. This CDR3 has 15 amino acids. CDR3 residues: CASSLQGTGGGGYTF. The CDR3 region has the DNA TGTGCCAGCAGTTTACAAGGGACAGGGGGCGGTGGCTACACCTTC.

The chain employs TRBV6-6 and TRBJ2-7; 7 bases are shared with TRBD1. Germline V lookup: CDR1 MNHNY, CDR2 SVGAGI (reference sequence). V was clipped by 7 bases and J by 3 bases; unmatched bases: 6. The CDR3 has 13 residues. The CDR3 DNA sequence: TGTGCCAGCACTCGGGACAGAGTCTACGAGCAGTACTTC. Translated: CASTRDRVYEQYF.

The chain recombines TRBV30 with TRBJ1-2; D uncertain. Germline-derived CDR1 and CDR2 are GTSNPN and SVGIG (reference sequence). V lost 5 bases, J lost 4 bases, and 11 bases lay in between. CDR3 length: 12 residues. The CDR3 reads CAWPNNGYGYTF. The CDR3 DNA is TGTGCCTGGCCCAACAACGGCTATGGCTACACCTTC.

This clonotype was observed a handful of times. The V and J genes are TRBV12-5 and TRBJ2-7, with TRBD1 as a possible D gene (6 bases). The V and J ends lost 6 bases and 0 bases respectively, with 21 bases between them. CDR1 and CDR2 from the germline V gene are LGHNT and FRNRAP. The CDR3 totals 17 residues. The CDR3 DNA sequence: TGTGCTAGTGGGTCCGGGACAAGCGGACTCCGCTCCTACGAGCAGTACTTC. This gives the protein CASGSGTSGLRSYEQYF.

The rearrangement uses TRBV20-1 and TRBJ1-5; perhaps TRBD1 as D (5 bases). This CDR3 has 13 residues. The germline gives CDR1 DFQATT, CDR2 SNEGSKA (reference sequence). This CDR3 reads CSAQDGQNQPQHF. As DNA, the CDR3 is TGCAGCGCCCAGGACGGACAAAATCAGCCCCAGCATTTT.

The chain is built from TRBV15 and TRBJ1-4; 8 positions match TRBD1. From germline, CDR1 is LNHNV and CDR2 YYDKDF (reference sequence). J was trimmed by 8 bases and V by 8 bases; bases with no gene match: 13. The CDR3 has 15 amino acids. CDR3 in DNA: TGTGCCACCGAAGCGGTTGGGACAGGCAACGAAAAACTGTTTTTT. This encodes CATEAVGTGNEKLFF.

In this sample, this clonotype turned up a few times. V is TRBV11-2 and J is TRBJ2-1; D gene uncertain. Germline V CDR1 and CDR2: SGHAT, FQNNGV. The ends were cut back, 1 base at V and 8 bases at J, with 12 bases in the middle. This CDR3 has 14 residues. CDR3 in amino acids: CASSLGPTSHEQFF. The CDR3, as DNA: TGTGCCAGCAGCTTAGGCCCTACGAGTCATGAGCAGTTCTTC.

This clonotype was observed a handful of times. The DNA of the CDR3 is TGTGCCAGCAGTCCCCGACGGCACTCCTACAATGAGCAGTTCTTC. Residues: CASSPRRHSYNEQFF. V and J are TRBV12-3 or TRBV12-4 and TRBJ2-1; no clear D. V lost 5 bases to trimming and J lost 0 bases, with 11 bases between them. The CDR3 sequence is 15 residues long.

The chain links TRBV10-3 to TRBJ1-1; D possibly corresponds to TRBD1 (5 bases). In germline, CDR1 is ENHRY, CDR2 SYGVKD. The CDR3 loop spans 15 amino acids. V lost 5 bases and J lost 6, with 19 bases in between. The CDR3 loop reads CAISRRDQKDPEAFF. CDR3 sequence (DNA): TGTGCCATCAGTCGAAGGGACCAAAAGGACCCTGAAGCTTTCTTT.

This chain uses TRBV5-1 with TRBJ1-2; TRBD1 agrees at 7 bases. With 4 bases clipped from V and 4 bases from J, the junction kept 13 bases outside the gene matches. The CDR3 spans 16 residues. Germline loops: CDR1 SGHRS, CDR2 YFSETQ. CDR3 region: CASSHDRQGGTYGYTF. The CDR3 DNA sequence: TGCGCCAGCAGCCACGACAGACAGGGTGGCACCTATGGCTACACCTTC.

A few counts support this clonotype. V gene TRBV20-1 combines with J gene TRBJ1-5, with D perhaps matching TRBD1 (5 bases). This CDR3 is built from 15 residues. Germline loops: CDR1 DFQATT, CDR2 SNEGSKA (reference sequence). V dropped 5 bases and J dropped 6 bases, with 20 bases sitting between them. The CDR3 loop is CSAQIGVGTGQPQHF. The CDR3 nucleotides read TGCAGTGCTCAAATCGGGGTGGGGACCGGTCAGCCCCAGCATTTT.

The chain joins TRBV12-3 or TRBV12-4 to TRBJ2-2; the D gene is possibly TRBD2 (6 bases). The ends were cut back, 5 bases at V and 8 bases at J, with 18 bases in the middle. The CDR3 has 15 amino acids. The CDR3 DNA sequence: TGTGCCAGCAGTAAGCCGGGACTCCCTCGAGGGGAGCTGTTTTTT. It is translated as CASSKPGLPRGELFF.

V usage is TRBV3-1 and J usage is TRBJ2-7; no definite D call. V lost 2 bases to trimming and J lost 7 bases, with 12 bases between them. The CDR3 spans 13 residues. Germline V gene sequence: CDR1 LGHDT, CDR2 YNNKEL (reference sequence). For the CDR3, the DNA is TGTGCCAGCAGCCAACGTTCCTACAATGAGCAGTACTTC. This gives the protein CASSQRSYNEQYF.

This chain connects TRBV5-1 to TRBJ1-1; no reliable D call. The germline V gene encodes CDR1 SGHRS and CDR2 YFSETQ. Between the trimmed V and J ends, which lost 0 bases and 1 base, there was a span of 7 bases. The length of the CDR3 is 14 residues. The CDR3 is CASSLAPPNTEAFF. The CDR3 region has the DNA TGCGCCAGCAGCTTGGCTCCACCGAACACTGAAGCTTTCTTT.

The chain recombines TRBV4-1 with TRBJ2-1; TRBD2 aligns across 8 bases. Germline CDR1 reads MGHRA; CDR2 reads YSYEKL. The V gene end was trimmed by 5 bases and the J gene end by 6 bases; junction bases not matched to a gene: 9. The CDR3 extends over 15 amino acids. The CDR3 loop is CASSLLAAPGNEQFF. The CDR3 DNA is TGCGCCAGCAGCTTACTAGCGGCCCCTGGCAATGAGCAGTTCTTC.

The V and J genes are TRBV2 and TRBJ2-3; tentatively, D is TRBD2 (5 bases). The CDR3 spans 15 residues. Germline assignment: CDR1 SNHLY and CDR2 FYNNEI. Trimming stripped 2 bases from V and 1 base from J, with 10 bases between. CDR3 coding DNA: TGTGCCAGCAGTGAAACCCAAGCGGGCACAGATACGCAGTATTTT. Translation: CASSETQAGTDTQYF.

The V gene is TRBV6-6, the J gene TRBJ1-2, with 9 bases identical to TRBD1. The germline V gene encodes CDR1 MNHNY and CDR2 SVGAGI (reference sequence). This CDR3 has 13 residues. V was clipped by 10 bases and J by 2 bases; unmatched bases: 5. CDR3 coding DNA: TGTGCCACTAGACAGGGGGGAAACTATGGCTACACCTTC. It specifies CATRQGGNYGYTF.

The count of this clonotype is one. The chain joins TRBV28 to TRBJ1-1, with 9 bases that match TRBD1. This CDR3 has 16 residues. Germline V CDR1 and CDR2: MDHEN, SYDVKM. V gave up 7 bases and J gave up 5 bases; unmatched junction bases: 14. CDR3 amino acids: CASTSVGQGGTTEAFF. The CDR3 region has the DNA TGTGCCAGCACCTCAGTGGGACAGGGTGGGACAACTGAAGCTTTCTTT.

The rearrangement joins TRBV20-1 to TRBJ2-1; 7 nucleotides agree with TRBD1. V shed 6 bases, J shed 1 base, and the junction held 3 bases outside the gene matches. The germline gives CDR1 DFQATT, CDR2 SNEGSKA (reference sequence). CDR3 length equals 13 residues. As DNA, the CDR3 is TGCAGTGCCCGACAGGGATCCTACAATGAGCAGTTCTTC. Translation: CSARQGSYNEQFF.

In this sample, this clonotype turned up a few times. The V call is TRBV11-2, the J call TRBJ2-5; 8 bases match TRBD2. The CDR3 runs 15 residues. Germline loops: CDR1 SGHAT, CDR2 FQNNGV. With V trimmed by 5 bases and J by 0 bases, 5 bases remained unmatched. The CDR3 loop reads CASSHLLADQETQYF. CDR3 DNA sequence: TGTGCCAGCAGCCATCTACTAGCGGACCAAGAGACCCAGTACTTC.

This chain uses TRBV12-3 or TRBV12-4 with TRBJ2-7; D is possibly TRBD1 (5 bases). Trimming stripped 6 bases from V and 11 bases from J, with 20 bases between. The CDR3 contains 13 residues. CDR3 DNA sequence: TGTGCCAGCAGCCCCGACGTTTTTGGCAGGGAGTACTTC. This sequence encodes CASSPDVFGREYF.

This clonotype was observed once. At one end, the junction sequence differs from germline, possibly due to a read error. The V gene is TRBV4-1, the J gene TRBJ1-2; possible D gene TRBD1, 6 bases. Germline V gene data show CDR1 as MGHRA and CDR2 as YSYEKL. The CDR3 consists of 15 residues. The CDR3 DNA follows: TGCGCCAGCAGACCGAACAGGGATCGAAACTATAGCTACACCTTC. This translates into CASRPNRDRNYSYTF.

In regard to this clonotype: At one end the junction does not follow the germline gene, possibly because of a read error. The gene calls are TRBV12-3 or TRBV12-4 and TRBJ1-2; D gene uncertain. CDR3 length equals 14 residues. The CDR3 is CASSFVGDSYDYTF. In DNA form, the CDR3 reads TGTGCCAGCAGTTTTGTGGGTGATAGCTATGACTACACCTTC.

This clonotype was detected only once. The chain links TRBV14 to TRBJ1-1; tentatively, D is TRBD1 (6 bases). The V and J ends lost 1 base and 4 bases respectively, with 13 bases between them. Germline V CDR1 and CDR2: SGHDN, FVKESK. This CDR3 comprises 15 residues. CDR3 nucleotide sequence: TGTGCCAGCAGCCAAGTTGCTTTAGGGGGCACTGAAGCTTTCTTT. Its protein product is CASSQVALGGTEAFF.

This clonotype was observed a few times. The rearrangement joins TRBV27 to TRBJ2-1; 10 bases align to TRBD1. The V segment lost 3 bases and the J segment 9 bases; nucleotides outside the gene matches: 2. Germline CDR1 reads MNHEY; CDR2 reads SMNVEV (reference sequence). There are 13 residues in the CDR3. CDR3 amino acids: CASSFRDRGEQFF. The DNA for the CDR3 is TGTGCCAGCAGTTTCCGGGACAGGGGTGAGCAGTTCTTC.

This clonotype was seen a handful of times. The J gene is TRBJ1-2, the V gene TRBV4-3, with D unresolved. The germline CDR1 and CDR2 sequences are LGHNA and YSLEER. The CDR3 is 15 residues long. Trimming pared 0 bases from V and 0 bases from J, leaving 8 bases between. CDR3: CASSQDQEANYGYTF. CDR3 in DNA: TGCGCCAGCAGCCAAGATCAGGAAGCTAACTATGGCTACACCTTC.